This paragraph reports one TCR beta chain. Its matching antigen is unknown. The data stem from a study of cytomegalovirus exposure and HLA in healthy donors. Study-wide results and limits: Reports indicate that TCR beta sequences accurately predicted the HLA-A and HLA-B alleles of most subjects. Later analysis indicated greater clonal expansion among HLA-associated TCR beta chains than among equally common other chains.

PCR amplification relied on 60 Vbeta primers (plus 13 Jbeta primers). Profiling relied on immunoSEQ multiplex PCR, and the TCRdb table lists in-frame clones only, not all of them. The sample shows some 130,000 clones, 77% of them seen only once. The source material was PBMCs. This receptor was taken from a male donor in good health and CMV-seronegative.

CDR3 region: CASSSTGTGGNQPQHF. The CDR3 DNA is TGTGCCAGCAGTTCGACCGGGACAGGGGGCAATCAGCCCCAGCATTTT. V usage is TRBV6-5 and J usage is TRBJ1-5; 10 nucleotides line up with TRBD1. Looked up from germline, CDR1 is MNHEY and CDR2 is SVGAGI. This CDR3 is built from 16 residues. The trim removed 4 bases at V and 2 bases at J, leaving 5 bases unmatched.